These 14 T cell receptor beta chains originate from one sample sequenced in a study of blood T cell repertoires in COVID-19. Here immunoSEQ multiplex PCR was the method, and the copy in TCRdb shows in-frame clones only, minus some. Of about 280,000 clones listed, more than 75% are singletons. Input material: PBMCs or T cells enriched from blood (not recorded which). Receptor source: a woman aged 55-69 years in a cohort exposed to, infected with or recovered from COVID-19 (not recorded which).

This chain uses TRBV5-1 with TRBJ2-7; 7 positions match TRBD2. V lost 4 bases and J lost 3; bases outside the gene matches: 4. This CDR3 has 13 residues. Looked up from germline, CDR1 is SGHRS and CDR2 is YFSETQ. DNA of the CDR3: TGCGCCAGCAGCGCAGCGGGGAACTACGAGCAGTACTTC. Translation: CASSAAGNYEQYF.

The rearrangement joins TRBV7-8 to TRBJ1-5; D might be TRBD1 (6 bases). This CDR3 spans 17 amino acids. With 2 bases removed from V and 0 bases from J, the gap between germline ends came to 14 bases. The germline V gene has CDR1 SGHVS and CDR2 FQNEAQ. The chain's CDR3 is CASSLTGQFYSNQPQHF. The CDR3 DNA follows: TGTGCCAGCAGCTTAACCGGACAGTTTTATAGCAATCAGCCCCAGCATTTT. Together with reference TRBV7-8 and TRBJ1-5, the CDR3 gives the full variable domain: GAGVSQSPRYKVAKRGQDVALRCDPISGHVSLFWYQQALGQGPEFLTYFQNEAQLDKSGLPSDRFFAERPEGSVSTLKIQRTQQEDSAVYLCASSLTGQFYSNQPQHFGDGTRLSIL.

A note on this clone: One junction end disagrees with the germline gene, perhaps due to a read error. The chain couples TRBV10-1 to TRBJ2-7, with 7 bases matching TRBD2. The CDR3 is 12 residues long. Germline V gene sequence: CDR1 WNHNN, CDR2 SYGVQD (reference sequence). The CDR3 DNA is TGCGCCAGCAGTGAGCGGGACTACGGGCAGTACTTC. Protein sequence: CASSERDYGQYF.

V and J are TRBV19 and TRBJ1-2, with TRBD1 identical over 11 bases. The length of the CDR3 is 14 residues. The germline V gene encodes CDR1 LNHDA and CDR2 SQIVND (reference sequence). The ends lost 7 bases at V and 4 bases at J; junction bases unmatched: 5. The CDR3: CASNGQGASYGYTF. In DNA form, the CDR3 reads TGTGCCAGTAACGGACAGGGGGCGTCCTATGGCTACACCTTC. The full variable domain, in which reference TRBV19 and TRBJ1-2 provide the parts outside the CDR3, is DGGITQSPKYLFRKEGQNVTLSCEQNLNHDAMYWYRQDPGQGLRLIYYSQIVNDFQKGDIAEGYSVSREKKESFPLTVTSAQKNPTAFYLCASNGQGASYGYTFGSGTRLTVV.

The chain joins TRBV7-9 to TRBJ2-4; tentatively, D is TRBD1 (5 bases). CDR1 is SEHNR, CDR2 FQNEAQ, per germline (reference sequence). Deletions cut 1 base from V and 1 base from J, with 8 bases between. CDR3 length: 15 amino acids. The CDR3 sequence: CASSLGAGAKNIQYF. CDR3 nucleotide sequence: TGTGCCAGCAGCTTAGGTGCAGGGGCCAAAAACATTCAGTACTTC.

The rearrangement links TRBV7-9 to TRBJ2-2, with TRBD2 as a possible D gene (6 bases). Germline V lookup: CDR1 SEHNR, CDR2 FQNEAQ (reference sequence). The V end lost 3 bases, the J end lost 0 bases, and 14 bases lay between the germline ends. CDR3 length: 17 residues. This CDR3 reads CASSFLWRGANTGELFF. The CDR3, as DNA: TGTGCCAGCAGCTTTCTATGGCGGGGCGCGAACACCGGGGAGCTGTTTTTT.

This clone was detected many times. The chain combines TRBV5-1 with TRBJ2-5; TRBD2 aligns across 14 bases. Trimming cost V 4 bases and J 2 bases; bases outside gene matches: 13. Germline CDR1 is SGHRS and CDR2 is YFSETQ. This CDR3 is built from 19 residues. CDR3 DNA: TGCGCCAGCAGCCCGCCCCCCGGGACTAGCGGGAGTCGGCAAGAGACCCAGTACTTC. It is translated as CASSPPPGTSGSRQETQYF.

This chain links TRBV28 with TRBJ2-1; the match to TRBD2 covers 11 bases. J was trimmed by 4 bases and V by 8 bases; bases with no gene match: 10. This CDR3 has 16 residues. The germline V gene has CDR1 MDHEN and CDR2 SYDVKM. In DNA, the CDR3 is TGTGCCAGCGTCGGACTAGCGGGCCGAGGGTACAATGAGCAGTTCTTC. This encodes CASVGLAGRGYNEQFF.

This clone was seen only a few times. The chain employs TRBV15 and TRBJ2-5; 8 positions match TRBD1. The CDR3 loop spans 13 amino acids. Germline CDR1 reads LNHNV; CDR2 reads YYDKDF (reference sequence). The V gene end was trimmed by 3 bases and the J gene end by 5 bases; junction bases not matched to a gene: 2. CDR3 nucleotides: TGTGCCACCAGCAGGACAGGGGTGGAGACCCAGTACTTC. Translating gives CATSRTGVETQYF.

The genes are TRBV6-1 and TRBJ1-5; D is perhaps TRBD1 (5 bases). Germline V gene lookup returns CDR1 MNHNS and CDR2 SASEGT. Trimming removed 3 bases at V and 1 base at J, with 10 bases between. The CDR3 loop spans 15 amino acids. CDR3 in DNA: TGTGCCAGCAGTGAGGAGGGACTGAGCAATCAGCCCCAGCATTTT. Amino acid sequence: CASSEEGLSNQPQHF.

This chain joins TRBV24-1 and TRBJ2-5; TRBD1 aligns across 9 bases. The CDR3 is 15 amino acids. Germline V gives CDR1 KGHDR, CDR2 SFDVKD. V was clipped by 7 bases and J by 5 bases; unmatched bases: 10. Here the CDR3 reads CATSKTGQGTETQYF. The CDR3 nucleotides are TGTGCCACCAGCAAAACGGGACAGGGTACGGAGACCCAGTACTTC.

The gene calls are TRBV5-4 and TRBJ2-7; weak D call: TRBD2 (6 bases). This CDR3 comprises 15 residues. The V and J ends lost 6 bases and 0 bases respectively, with 16 bases between them. Per germline, CDR1 SGHNT and CDR2 YYREEE (reference sequence). CDR3 in DNA: TGTGCCAGCACCCAGGACTACTCGAGCTCCTACGAGCAGTACTTC. This translates into CASTQDYSSSYEQYF. The variable domain in full, completed from reference TRBV5-4 and TRBJ2-7, reads ETGVTQSPTHLIKTRGQQVTLRCSSQSGHNTVSWYQQALGQGPQFIFQYYREEENGRGNFPPRFSGLQFPNYSSELNVNALELDDSALYLCASTQDYSSSYEQYFGPGTRLTVT.

This chain joins TRBV7-3 and TRBJ2-3, with 10 bases matching TRBD2. Germline V CDR1 and CDR2: SGHTA, FQGTGA. After removal of 0 bases from V and 3 bases from J, the junction contained 6 bases not matched to a gene. The CDR3 runs 17 residues. The CDR3 region has the DNA TGTGCCAGCAGCTTAACGAGGAGCGGGAGGGGTACAGATACGCAGTATTTT. Encoded protein: CASSLTRSGRGTDTQYF.

The chain is built from TRBV6-2 or TRBV6-3 and TRBJ2-7; 8 positions match TRBD2. The V and J ends lost 4 bases and 0 bases, in that order; junction bases with no gene match: 5. Germline assignment: CDR1 MNHEY and CDR2 SVGEGT. The CDR3 is made up of 15 amino acids. In nucleotides, the CDR3 is TGTGCCAGCAGTTCTCTCGGGACTAGCTCCTACGAGCAGTACTTC. Its translation: CASSSLGTSSYEQYF.